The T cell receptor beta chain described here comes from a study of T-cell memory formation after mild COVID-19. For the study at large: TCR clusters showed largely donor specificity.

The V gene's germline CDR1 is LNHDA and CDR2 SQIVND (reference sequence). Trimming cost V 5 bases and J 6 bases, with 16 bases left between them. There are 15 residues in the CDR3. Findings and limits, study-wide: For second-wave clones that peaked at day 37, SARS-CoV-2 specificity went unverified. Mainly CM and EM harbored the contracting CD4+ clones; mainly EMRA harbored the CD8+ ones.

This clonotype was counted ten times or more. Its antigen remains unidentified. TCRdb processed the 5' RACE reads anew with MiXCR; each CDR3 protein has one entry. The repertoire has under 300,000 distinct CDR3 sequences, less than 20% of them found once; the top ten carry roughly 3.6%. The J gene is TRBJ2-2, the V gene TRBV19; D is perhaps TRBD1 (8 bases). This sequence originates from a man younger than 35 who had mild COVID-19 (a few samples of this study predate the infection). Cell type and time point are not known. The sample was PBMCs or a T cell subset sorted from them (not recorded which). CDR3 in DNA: TGTGCCAGTAGTTTCGGACAGGGAGGGGCCGGGGAGCTGTTTTTT. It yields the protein CASSFGQGGAGELFF.